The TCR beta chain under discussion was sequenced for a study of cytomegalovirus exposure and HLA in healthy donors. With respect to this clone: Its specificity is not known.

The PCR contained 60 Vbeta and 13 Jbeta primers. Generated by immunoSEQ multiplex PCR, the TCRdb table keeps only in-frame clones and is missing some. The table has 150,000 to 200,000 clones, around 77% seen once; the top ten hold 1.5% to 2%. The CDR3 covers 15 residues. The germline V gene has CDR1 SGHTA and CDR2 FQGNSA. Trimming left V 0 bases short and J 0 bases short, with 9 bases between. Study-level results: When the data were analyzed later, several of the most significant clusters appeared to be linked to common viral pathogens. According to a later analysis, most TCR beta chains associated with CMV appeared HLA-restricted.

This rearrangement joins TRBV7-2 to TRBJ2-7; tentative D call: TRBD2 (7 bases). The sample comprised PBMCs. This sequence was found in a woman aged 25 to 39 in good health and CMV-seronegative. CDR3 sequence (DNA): TGTGCCAGCAGCTTAGCTCGGGGGGCCTCCTACGAGCAGTACTTC. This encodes CASSLARGASYEQYF.